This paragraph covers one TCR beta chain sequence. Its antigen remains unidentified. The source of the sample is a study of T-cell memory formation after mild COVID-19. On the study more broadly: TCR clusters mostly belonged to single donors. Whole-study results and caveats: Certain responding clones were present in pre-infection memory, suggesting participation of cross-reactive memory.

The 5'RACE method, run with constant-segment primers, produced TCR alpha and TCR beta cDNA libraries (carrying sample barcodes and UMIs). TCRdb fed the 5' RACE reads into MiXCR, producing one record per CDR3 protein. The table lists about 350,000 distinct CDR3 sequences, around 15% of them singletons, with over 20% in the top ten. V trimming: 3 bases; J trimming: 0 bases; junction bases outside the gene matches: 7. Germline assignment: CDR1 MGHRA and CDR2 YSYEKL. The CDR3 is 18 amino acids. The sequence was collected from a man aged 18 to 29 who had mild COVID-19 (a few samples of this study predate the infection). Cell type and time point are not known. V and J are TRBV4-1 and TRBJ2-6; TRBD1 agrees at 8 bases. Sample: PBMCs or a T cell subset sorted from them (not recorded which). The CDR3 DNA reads TGCGCCAGCAGCCATCCCGGGACAGGAGGCTCTGGGGCCAACGTCCTGACTTTC. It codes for CASSHPGTGGSGANVLTF.